The present T cell receptor (beta chain) was sequenced within a study of blood T cell repertoires in COVID-19 (dated by TCRdb to the early 2020s). Background for the entire study: Samples covering the acute and convalescent phases of COVID-19 were provided by collaborators in the United States, Italy and Spain. Samples were obtained from the ongoing ImmuneRACE study (first 160 participants) and from 950 to 1,500 subjects provided by 6 global collaborators. Where HLA class I and class II types were available, the types were taken from metadata supplied by the sample provider, not from assay-based typing. The sample metadata nearly always contained a de-identified subject ID, COVID-19 status, age in years and sex. Deeply sampled blood TCRbeta repertoires from subjects exposed to, actively infected with, or recovered from COVID-19 were included in the dataset. The repertoires were released in a freely available public database meant as a resource for research on the immune response to SARS-CoV-2. The prospective study material was composed of cDNA or gDNA derived from T cells, B-cell-depleted T cells, or PBMCs. Study-wide findings and limitations: Clinical and demographic metadata were provided uncurated, with the amount varying by source and participant.

At one collaborating source in Seattle, patients were enrolled during active infection and were followed longitudinally through the course of disease. The collaborating institutions used their own protocols to collect whole blood in K2EDTA tubes. For TCRbeta analysis, collaborators shipped samples in one of three forms: frozen whole blood, isolated PBMCs, or DNA extracted from either of those sample types. The immunoSEQ Assay, a bias-controlled multiplex PCR, was used to amplify TCRbeta CDR3 regions from genomic DNA. In the authors' own workflow: The number of nucleated cells in each sample was estimated by amplification of reference gene primers within the assay. Sequence reads were collapsed and filtered to measure the absolute abundance of every unique TCRbeta CDR3 rearrangement. For each sample, productive Simpson clonality was calculated as the square root of Simpson's diversity index across productive rearrangements. TCRdb provides this immuneACCESS table in a form limited to in-frame rearrangements. Some clones are lacking; in checked studies, under half of them reflect an unresolved V gene, and why the rest are absent is not known. V, J and clone size derive from that table, while D and trimming were established from the DNA sequence. Present in this sample are roughly 130,000 clones, 84% of which were seen just once. Approximately 8.9% of the sample lies in the top ten.

Turning to this clone: Its specific antigen is unknown. Base qualities are not recorded, but no much larger clone differs from it by a single base.

Sequencing was performed on peripheral blood. The source is a man aged 25 to 40 with COVID-19, enrolled during active disease.

The CDR3 protein is CASSHPGQITEQYF. The DNA is as follows: TGCGCCAGCAGCCACCCGGGACAGATTACCGAGCAGTACTTC. The chain is assembled from TRBV4-1 and TRBJ2-7, with TRBD1 matching 7 junction bases. As encoded in the germline V gene, CDR1 is MGHRA while CDR2 is YSYEKL. Trimming removed 3 bases from V and 6 bases from J; the gene matches leave 8 bases unexplained. The CDR3 numbers 14 residues from cysteine through phenylalanine. The entry retains the CDR3 DNA only, 42 bases that are in frame from base 1.